This T cell receptor beta chain was captured in a study of T-cell memory formation after mild COVID-19. Study-level information: The study found TCR clusters largely donor specific.

After 5'RACE with constant-segment primers, TCR alpha and TCR beta cDNA libraries carrying sample barcodes and UMIs were obtained. A single record per CDR3 protein comes from TCRdb applying MiXCR to the 5' RACE reads. The sample carries 300,000 to 400,000 distinct CDR3 sequences, 13% recorded once. The sample holds a few counts of this clonotype. Germline V gene data show CDR1 as DFQATT and CDR2 as SNEGSKA (reference sequence). The CDR3 totals 16 residues. V was cut by 4 bases and J by 3 bases, with 19 bases left in between. The specimen was PBMCs or a T cell subset sorted from them (not recorded which). The source is a man between 18 and 29 years old who had mild COVID-19 (a few samples of this study predate the infection). Cell type and time point are not known. The chain joins TRBV20-1 to TRBJ2-1, with D maybe TRBD2 (6 bases). The CDR3 region has the DNA TGCAGTGCTACTCCACTATCGATCGGGGGCTACAATGAGCAGTTCTTC. Protein: CSATPLSIGGYNEQFF.